The clone carrying this T cell receptor beta chain is classed as medium-sized. Antigen unknown. The template was genomic DNA from peripheral blood, not RNA. The sample is drawn from a study of T cell repertoires in aging, cancer and after chemotherapy. Study overall: Patients with glioblastoma brain tumors were sampled before and after temozolomide-based therapy.

TRB rearrangements spanning V, D and J were amplified using mixed TRB-A/B primers. From the multiplex PCR reads, TCRdb called clonotypes with MiXCR, one entry per CDR3 protein. Of a few thousand distinct CDR3 sequences in the sample, 25% to 30% are singletons; the top ten hold roughly 8.8%. Study-wide points: Immunological memory after chemotherapy cannot be judged from the repertoire data. Untreated cancer patients had significantly lower blood TCR diversity than age-matched healthy donors.

This clonotype was sampled from a human donor with a solid tumor. The material sequenced was blood.

Written as DNA, the CDR3 is TGTGCCAGCATGGGCGGGGGGGAAGATACGCAGTATTTT. Its protein product is CASMGGGEDTQYF. The chain links TRBV6-2 or TRBV6-3 to TRBJ2-3, with 9 bases lining up with TRBD2. CDR3 length: 13 amino acids. V gave up 7 bases and J gave up 5 bases; unmatched junction bases: 4. Per germline, CDR1 MNHEY and CDR2 SVGEGT.